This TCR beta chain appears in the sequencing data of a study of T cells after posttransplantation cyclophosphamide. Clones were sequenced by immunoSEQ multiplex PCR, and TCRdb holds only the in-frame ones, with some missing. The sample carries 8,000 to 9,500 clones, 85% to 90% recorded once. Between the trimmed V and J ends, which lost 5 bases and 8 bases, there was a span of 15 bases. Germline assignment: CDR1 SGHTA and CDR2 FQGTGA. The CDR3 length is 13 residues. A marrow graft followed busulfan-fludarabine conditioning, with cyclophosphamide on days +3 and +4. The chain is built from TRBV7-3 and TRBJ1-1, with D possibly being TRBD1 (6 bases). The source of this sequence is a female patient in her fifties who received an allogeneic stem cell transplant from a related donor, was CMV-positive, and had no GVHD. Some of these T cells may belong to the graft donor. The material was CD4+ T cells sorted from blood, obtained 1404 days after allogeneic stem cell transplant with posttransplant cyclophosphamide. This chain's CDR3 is CASSPQGPGEAFF. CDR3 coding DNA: TGTGCCAGCAGCCCCCAGGGGCCCGGGGAAGCTTTCTTT.